This T cell receptor (beta chain) is from a study of blood T cells in healthy people across ages. General study findings and limits: Changes in expanded clonotypes were possibly confounded, as the CMV status of donors was unknown.

Germline V CDR1 and CDR2: LNHNV, YYDKDF (reference sequence). V was shortened by 3 bases and J by 2 bases, with 16 bases between the two germline ends. The CDR3 covers 16 residues. On this clonotype: Its specificity is not known.

PCR was performed a second time for about 6 to 11 cycles using a sample-barcoded 5' primer and a J-beta primer mix. TCRdb re-called the 5' RACE reads with MiXCR, one entry per CDR3 protein. The sample holds about 570,000 distinct CDR3 sequences, about 27% seen once. The same sample was also used in a study of T cells of mothers and their children. As reported in that work: A few healthy Caucasian mothers and their six children donated. Microchimeric T cell clones that persisted were not detected.

The rearrangement links TRBV15 to TRBJ1-2; D is uncertain. The TCR was taken from a boy aged 2 to 10 in good health. The sample taken for sequencing was blood. This CDR3 is CATSRDVGHTNYGYTF. For the CDR3, the DNA is TGTGCCACCAGCAGGGACGTTGGGCACACAAACTATGGCTACACCTTC.